The present entry profiles one T cell receptor beta chain with its context. These data originate in a study of T cell responses to AZD1222 COVID-19 vaccine. Only in-frame clones appear in the TCRdb table, and some are missing; sequencing was by immunoSEQ multiplex PCR. Of 150,000 to 200,000 clones listed, about 90% are singletons. The V gene's germline CDR1 is LNHDA and CDR2 SQIVND (reference sequence). The CDR3 runs to 15 residues. The V end was cut by 6 bases, the J end by 0 bases, with 9 bases between. The material was peripheral blood, obtained on day 0 of AZD1222 vaccination. The receptor comes from an adult in good health. The chain links TRBV19 to TRBJ2-6; D is uncertain. CDR3 sequence reads: CASSRPGSGANVLTF. The CDR3 nucleotides read TGTGCCAGTAGCCGCCCCGGCTCTGGGGCCAACGTCCTGACTTTC.